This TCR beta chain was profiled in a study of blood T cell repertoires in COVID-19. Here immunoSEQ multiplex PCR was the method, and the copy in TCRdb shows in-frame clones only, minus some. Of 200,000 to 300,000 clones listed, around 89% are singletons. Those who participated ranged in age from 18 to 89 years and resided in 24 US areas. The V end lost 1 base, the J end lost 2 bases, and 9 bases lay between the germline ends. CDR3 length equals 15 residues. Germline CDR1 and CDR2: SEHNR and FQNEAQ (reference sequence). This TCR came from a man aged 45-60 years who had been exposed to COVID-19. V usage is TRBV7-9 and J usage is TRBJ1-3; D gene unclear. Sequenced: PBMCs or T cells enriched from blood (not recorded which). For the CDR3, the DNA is TGTGCCAGCAGCTTAGGACACGGGACTGGAAACACCATATATTTT. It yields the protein CASSLGHGTGNTIYF. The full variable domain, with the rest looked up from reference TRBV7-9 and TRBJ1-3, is DTGVSQNPRHKITKRGQNVTFRCDPISEHNRLYWYRQTLGQGPEFLTYFQNEAQLEKSRLLSDRFSAERPKGSFSTLEIQRTEQGDSAMYLCASSLGHGTGNTIYFGEGSWLTVV.